Listed here are 14 T cell receptor beta chains from one sample, sequenced in a study of T cell responses to AZD1222 COVID-19 vaccine. Profiled with immunoSEQ multiplex PCR; TCRdb holds only in-frame clones, not every one. The sample has 100,000 to 150,000 clones, 88% seen once. The sample consisted of peripheral blood, taken on day 0 of AZD1222 vaccination. Receptors originate from an adult in good health.

This rearrangement joins TRBV19 to TRBJ1-2; 7 nucleotides align to TRBD1. The CDR3 totals 14 residues. Germline CDR1 is LNHDA and CDR2 is SQIVND (reference sequence). The V segment lost 3 bases and the J segment 3 bases; nucleotides outside the gene matches: 4. CDR3: CASSMGQSDYGYTF. The CDR3 DNA is TGTGCCAGTAGTATGGGACAGTCCGACTATGGCTACACCTTC. Full variable domain (remainder filled in from reference TRBV19 and TRBJ1-2): DGGITQSPKYLFRKEGQNVTLSCEQNLNHDAMYWYRQDPGQGLRLIYYSQIVNDFQKGDIAEGYSVSREKKESFPLTVTSAQKNPTAFYLCASSMGQSDYGYTFGSGTRLTVV.

V is TRBV12-3 or TRBV12-4 and J is TRBJ2-5; 7 nucleotides line up with TRBD2. The V gene end was trimmed by 6 bases and the J gene end by 2 bases; junction bases not matched to a gene: 3. CDR3 length: 13 amino acids. The CDR3 DNA sequence: TGTGCCAGCAGCGGGAGGAGGCAAGAGACCCAGTACTTC. Translation: CASSGRRQETQYF.

This clone was observed once. V usage is TRBV11-3 and J usage is TRBJ1-1, with 8 positions matching TRBD1. CDR1 is SGHNT, CDR2 YENEEA, per germline. The CDR3 covers 14 residues. Trimming cost V 5 bases and J 1 base; bases outside gene matches: 3. In DNA form, the CDR3 reads TGTGCCAGCAGCCGCAGGGGGCCGAACACTGAAGCTTTCTTT. This codes for CASSRRGPNTEAFF.

The V gene is TRBV4-3, the J gene TRBJ2-1, with TRBD2 matching 10 bases. Germline assignment: CDR1 LGHNA and CDR2 YSLEER. The CDR3 is 15 amino acids. J was trimmed by 7 bases and V by 4 bases; bases with no gene match: 7. In DNA, the CDR3 is TGCGCCAGCAGCCTAGCCCCGGGACTAGCGAATGAGCAGTTCTTC. This translates into CASSLAPGLANEQFF.

This chain connects TRBV7-2 to TRBJ2-3; unclear D gene. The V gene's germline CDR1 is SGHTA and CDR2 FQGNSA. CDR3 length: 12 residues. Trimming cost V 5 bases and J 3 bases, with 6 bases left between them. CDR3 DNA: TGTGCCAGCAGCCCTCCTACAGATACGCAGTATTTT. It yields the protein CASSPPTDTQYF.

The chain employs TRBV6-6 and TRBJ2-5, with a weak D call TRBD1 (6 bases). Trimming pared 5 bases from V and 5 bases from J, leaving 12 bases between. The CDR3 covers 13 residues. CDR1 is MNHNY and CDR2 is SVGAGI in the germline V gene (reference sequence). CDR3: CASSIRGGETQYF. CDR3 coding DNA: TGTGCCAGCAGTATCAGGGGCGGCGAGACCCAGTACTTC.

The J gene is TRBJ1-4, the V gene TRBV5-4; weak D call: TRBD1 (6 bases). The germline CDR1 and CDR2 sequences are SGHNT and YYREEE (reference sequence). The CDR3 has 13 amino acids. V lost 4 bases and J lost 7, with 11 bases in between. CDR3 nucleotides: TGTGCCAGCAGCCCTGGACAGAGTGAAAAACTGTTTTTT. This sequence encodes CASSPGQSEKLFF.

The chain employs TRBV2 and TRBJ1-5; D not certain. Trimming took off 7 bases at V and 2 bases at J, with 6 bases between the two ends. This CDR3 is 12 amino acids long. Germline V gene sequence: CDR1 SNHLY, CDR2 FYNNEI. CDR3 amino acids: CASTSGNQPQHF. The CDR3 DNA reads as TGTGCCAGCACGAGCGGCAATCAGCCCCAGCATTTT.

The J gene is TRBJ1-2, the V gene TRBV7-8; maybe TRBD1 (6 bases). This CDR3 contains 14 residues. V gave up 5 bases and J gave up 4 bases, with 14 bases separating them. Germline values: CDR1 SGHVS, CDR2 FQNEAQ. CDR3 loop: CASSLTGRTYGYTF. The CDR3 DNA is TGTGCCAGCAGCCTCACAGGGCGTACCTATGGCTACACCTTC. The full variable domain, rest sourced from reference TRBV7-8 and TRBJ1-2, is GAGVSQSPRYKVAKRGQDVALRCDPISGHVSLFWYQQALGQGPEFLTYFQNEAQLDKSGLPSDRFFAERPEGSVSTLKIQRTQQEDSAVYLCASSLTGRTYGYTFGSGTRLTVV.

The chain links TRBV19 to TRBJ2-1; 7 bases are shared with TRBD1. Germline CDR1 is LNHDA and CDR2 is SQIVND (reference sequence). V shed 1 base, J shed 4 bases, and the junction held 10 bases outside the gene matches. The CDR3 contains 17 residues. The CDR3 sequence: CASSIGRQGRLYNEQFF. The CDR3 DNA sequence: TGTGCCAGTAGTATAGGGCGACAGGGTCGGCTATACAATGAGCAGTTCTTC.

The rearrangement joins TRBV18 to TRBJ1-5; 8 nucleotides agree with TRBD1. Trimming at V came to 4 bases and at J to 3 bases, leaving 2 bases not matched to a gene. Per germline, CDR1 KGHSH and CDR2 LQKENI. This CDR3 spans 14 amino acids. The CDR3 bases are TGTGCCAGCTCACTGACAGGGGACAATCAGCCCCAGCATTTT. Translating gives CASSLTGDNQPQHF. Using reference TRBV18 and TRBJ1-5 for the parts outside the CDR3, the full variable domain is NAGVMQNPRHLVRRRGQEARLRCSPMKGHSHVYWYRQLPEEGLKFMVYLQKENIIDESGMPKERFSAEFPKEGPSILRIQQVVRGDSAAYFCASSLTGDNQPQHFGDGTRLSIL.

The chain links TRBV7-9 to TRBJ1-5; tentative D call: TRBD1 (6 bases). Germline CDR1 SEHNR, CDR2 FQNEAQ (reference sequence). The CDR3 sequence is 17 residues long. V lost 1 base and J lost 3, with 16 bases in between. CDR3 nucleotide sequence: TGTGCCAGCAGCTTAGATGGCGGGACAAACTTCAATCAGCCCCAGCATTTT. Translated: CASSLDGGTNFNQPQHF.

The chain recombines TRBV7-3 with TRBJ2-3; possibly TRBD2 for D (5 bases). CDR1 and CDR2 from the germline V gene are SGHTA and FQGTGA. Trimming took off 5 bases at V and 2 bases at J, with 20 bases between the two ends. This CDR3 spans 17 amino acids. DNA for the CDR3: TGTGCCAGCAGCATCTCGGGGATAGGAGAACTCACAGATACGCAGTATTTT. It codes for CASSISGIGELTDTQYF.

The rearrangement links TRBV7-2 to TRBJ1-4, with 9 bases identical to TRBD1. The V gene end was trimmed by 1 base and the J gene end by 7 bases; junction bases not matched to a gene: 4. Germline V gene data show CDR1 as SGHTA and CDR2 as FQGNSA. The CDR3 extends over 15 amino acids. The CDR3 sequence: CASSLGRDRVEKLFF. The CDR3 coding sequence is TGTGCCAGCAGCTTAGGTCGGGACAGGGTTGAAAAACTGTTTTTT.